One sample yielded the 3 T cell receptor beta chains listed below, sequenced in a study of CXCR3-negative and CXCR3-positive naive CD8 T cells. 5' RACE with UMI labels generated the TRB cDNA libraries. From the 5' RACE reads, TCRdb lists one entry per CDR3 protein and no DNA. The listing contains tens of thousands of distinct CDR3 sequences. The sample comprised naive CXCR3- CD8+ T cells from blood. Subset in this sample: CD45RO-CCR7+CD27+CD95- naive CD8+ T cells lacking CXCR3 (TNR3-). The receptors shown here come from a human donor in good health. Some clones in this sample may be carry-over from other donors' samples.

The chain is built from TRBV27 and TRBJ2-5; no DNA is available, so the TRBD2 call from TCRdb remains unchecked. The CDR3 has 15 residues. Germline V gene sequence: CDR1 MNHEY, CDR2 SMNVEV (reference sequence). The CDR3 protein is CASSFGTSAKETQYF.

J is TRBJ2-3 and V is TRBV29-1; the TCRdb call, TRBD1, lacks DNA for checking. Germline CDR1 and CDR2: SQVTM and ANQGSEA. The CDR3 sequence is 13 residues long. The CDR3: CSETQGSTDTQYF.

CDR3 residues: CASSLENSPLHF. This chain connects TRBV13 to TRBJ1-6. This CDR3 is built from 12 residues. Germline V gene sequence: CDR1 PRHDT, CDR2 FYEKMQ (reference sequence).